The 23 T cell receptor beta chains presented below share a single source sample, sequenced in a study of regulatory T cells in long-lasting Graves disease. Time point reported: newly diagnosed GD, antithyroid drugs for less than 3 months. PBMC-extracted RNA yielded the TCR library. iRepertoire HTBI primers and Arm-PCR of CDR3 regions built TCR beta libraries. TCRdb independently ran MiXCR on the multiplex PCR reads; one entry per CDR3 protein. The table records roughly 420,000 distinct CDR3 sequences, roughly 15% of them present only once. The data were also submitted as part of a second study, on T cells in Graves' hyperthyroidism and ophthalmopathy.

The specimen was peripheral blood mononuclear cells (PBMCs), collected at new diagnosis, from a patient treated with antithyroid drugs. Every receptor here comes from a woman aged 25 to 39 with Graves disease.

This chain joins TRBV7-8 and TRBJ1-3; TRBD1 matches at 8 bases. The CDR3 contains 16 residues. V gave up 5 bases and J gave up 4 bases; unmatched junction bases: 10. Germline V gene lookup returns CDR1 SGHVS and CDR2 FQNEAQ. CDR3 residues: CASSHTRGDRGNTIYF. Here the CDR3 DNA reads TGTGCCAGCAGCCACACGAGGGGGGACAGGGGAAACACCATATATTTT.

This clonotype has only a few counts. V and J are TRBV7-2 and TRBJ1-6, with a possible D match to TRBD1 (6 bases). V lost 10 bases, J lost 5 bases, and 21 bases lay in between. CDR3 length: 16 amino acids. The germline V gene has CDR1 SGHTA and CDR2 FQGNSA. The CDR3 region is CATFGGRTLNNSPLHF. CDR3 nucleotides: TGTGCCACCTTCGGGGGCCGGACACTTAATAATTCACCCCTCCACTTT.

In this sample, this clonotype turned up many times. The chain carries TRBV6-2 or TRBV6-3 and TRBJ2-3; D is ambiguous. This CDR3 spans 13 amino acids. The V end was cut by 6 bases, the J end by 4 bases, with 11 bases between. From germline, CDR1 is MNHEY and CDR2 SVGEGT. As DNA, the CDR3 is TGTGCCAGCAGAAGCGATACATCAGATACGCAGTATTTT. Amino acids: CASRSDTSDTQYF.

This clonotype was observed many times. This rearrangement joins TRBV2 to TRBJ1-6; D remains ambiguous. Trimming left V 8 bases short and J 0 bases short, with 17 bases between. This CDR3 has 17 residues. Germline lookup yields CDR1 SNHLY and CDR2 FYNNEI. The CDR3 DNA is TGTGCCAGCGTATATGAGGCTTTGAGCTCCTATAATTCACCCCTCCACTTT. Amino acid sequence: CASVYEALSSYNSPLHF.

This clonotype has a count of ten or more. This chain connects TRBV2 to TRBJ2-7, with D possibly called TRBD1 or TRBD2 (6 bases each). This CDR3 contains 14 residues. Looked up from germline, CDR1 is SNHLY and CDR2 is FYNNEI. V was shortened by 6 bases and J by 3 bases, with 15 bases between the two germline ends. The CDR3 sequence: CASRRDNIGYEQYF. In DNA form, the CDR3 reads TGTGCCAGCAGGCGGGACAACATCGGCTACGAGCAGTACTTC.

This clonotype was recorded only once. A much larger clone differs from this one at a single base, so this may be a read error. The genes are TRBV5-6 and TRBJ1-1; D not certain. The CDR3 is 16 residues long. Trimming pared 4 bases from V and 1 base from J, leaving 17 bases between. Germline V gene data show CDR1 as SGHDT and CDR2 as YYEEEE. CDR3 nucleotide sequence: TGTGCCAGCAGCACCGACAAGGGATTTGAGAACACTGAAGCTTTCTTT. Protein: CASSTDKGFENTEAFF.

This clonotype was counted at least ten times. Here the CDR3 DNA reads TGTGCCACCAGCTCGACCAGGGGGCAACCCTACAATGAGCAGTTCTTC. The encoded protein is CATSSTRGQPYNEQFF. This chain uses TRBV24-1 with TRBJ2-1; TRBD1 matches 8 bases. This CDR3 spans 16 amino acids. In germline, CDR1 is KGHDR, CDR2 SFDVKD. Losses at the gene ends were 7 bases for V and 2 bases for J; bases not matched to a gene: 9.

This clonotype was recorded a few times. CDR3 nucleotides: TGTGCCAGCCCCCCGTCGGATCGGCAGGCGGGCACCGGGGAGCTGTTTTTT. Translating gives CASPPSDRQAGTGELFF. The V call is TRBV7-2, the J call TRBJ2-2; tentatively, D is TRBD2 (5 bases). Per the germline V gene, CDR1 is SGHTA and CDR2 is FQGNSA. The CDR3 is 17 residues long. Trimming cost V 8 bases and J 4 bases, with 23 bases left between them.

At least ten counts were recorded for this clonotype. The V gene is TRBV20-1, the J gene TRBJ1-5, with D uncertain. The V end was cut by 3 bases, the J end by 5 bases, with 8 bases between. The germline V gene encodes CDR1 DFQATT and CDR2 SNEGSKA (reference sequence). The CDR3 has 12 amino acids. CDR3 protein: CSARRSDQPQHF. The CDR3 nucleotides are TGCAGTGCTAGGCGCAGTGATCAGCCCCAGCATTTT.

The chain employs TRBV20-1 and TRBJ2-6; a weak D match, TRBD1 (5 bases). The germline V gene encodes CDR1 DFQATT and CDR2 SNEGSKA (reference sequence). This CDR3 comprises 14 residues. Trimming removed 3 bases from V and 4 bases from J, with 10 bases in between. CDR3 nucleotides: TGCAGTGCTAGGGGTCAGGGAGGGGCCAACGTCCTGACTTTC. Protein sequence: CSARGQGGANVLTF.

This clonotype was detected ten times or more. This sequence joins TRBV5-1 and TRBJ2-1; TRBD2 agrees at 10 bases. J lost 8 bases, V lost 7 bases, and 15 bases had no gene match. Germline V gene data show CDR1 as SGHRS and CDR2 as YFSETQ. This CDR3 contains 16 residues. This CDR3 reads CASGVRGLAGADEQFF. CDR3 bases: TGCGCCAGCGGGGTGCGCGGGCTAGCGGGAGCTGATGAGCAGTTCTTC.

The chain links TRBV7-2 to TRBJ2-7; either TRBD1 or TRBD2 may supply D (5 bases each). CDR1 SGHTA and CDR2 FQGNSA come from the germline V gene. V was clipped by 1 base and J by 2 bases, with 12 bases between them. CDR3 length equals 15 residues. The CDR3 region is CASSLGTGPAYEQYF. The CDR3 DNA reads as TGTGCCAGCAGCTTAGGAACGGGACCAGCCTACGAGCAGTACTTC.

Many counts were recorded for this clonotype. The V gene is TRBV28, the J gene TRBJ2-7, with 9 bases aligning to TRBD1. Losses at the gene ends were 2 bases for V and 1 base for J; bases not matched to a gene: 21. The CDR3 totals 21 residues. The V gene's germline CDR1 is MDHEN and CDR2 SYDVKM. CDR3 sequence: CASSLPLVMWTGEEWSYEQYF. CDR3 in DNA: TGTGCCAGCAGTTTACCTCTTGTCATGTGGACAGGGGAGGAATGGTCCTACGAGCAGTACTTC.

This clonotype was observed many times. The chain uses TRBV28 and TRBJ2-2; 13 nucleotides align to TRBD2. CDR1 is MDHEN, CDR2 SYDVKM, per germline. The CDR3 covers 19 residues. V lost 3 bases, J lost 4 bases, and 11 bases stayed unmatched. CDR3 coding DNA: TGTGCCAGCAGTTTGGTGATTGGACTAGCGGGAGCGTCCACCGGGGAGCTGTTTTTT. The encoded protein is CASSLVIGLAGASTGELFF.

This clonotype occurred many times. The V and J genes are TRBV2 and TRBJ2-7; TRBD2 might be the D (6 bases). Trimming took 8 bases from V and 5 from J, leaving 10 bases between them. The CDR3 is made up of 11 amino acids. Germline V gene lookup returns CDR1 SNHLY and CDR2 FYNNEI. The CDR3 DNA sequence: TGTGCCAGCCATGGAGGGAACGAGCAGTACTTC. It is translated as CASHGGNEQYF.

This clonotype came up many times. The V call is TRBV28, the J call TRBJ1-5, with 7 bases aligning to TRBD1. Trimming took 9 bases from V and 0 from J; bases not matched to a gene: 14. The CDR3 totals 17 residues. Germline V gene lookup returns CDR1 MDHEN and CDR2 SYDVKM. The CDR3 loop reads CASQWDSGGYSNQPQHF. CDR3 bases: TGTGCCAGTCAATGGGACAGCGGGGGTTATAGCAATCAGCCCCAGCATTTT.

This clonotype was observed at least ten times. This chain uses TRBV28 with TRBJ2-3; D not resolved. The CDR3 runs to 12 residues. Germline CDR1 reads MDHEN; CDR2 reads SYDVKM. Trimming shortened V by 9 bases and J by 5 bases, and 12 bases separated the two germline ends. This CDR3 reads CASTTGVDTQYF. The CDR3 bases are TGTGCCAGTACCACTGGGGTAGATACGCAGTATTTT.

This clonotype has a count of ten or more. For the CDR3, the DNA is TGTGCCAGCAGCCAAGATGGGAAGGGTTTCGGTGAGACCCAGTACTTC. The encoded protein is CASSQDGKGFGETQYF. The chain links TRBV3-1 to TRBJ2-5; no clear D. The CDR3 consists of 16 residues. Per the germline V gene, CDR1 is LGHDT and CDR2 is YNNKEL (reference sequence). Trimming took 0 bases from V and 5 from J, leaving 16 bases between them.

This clonotype has a count of ten or more. The chain joins TRBV30 to TRBJ2-1, with D possibly being TRBD2 (5 bases). There are 17 residues in the CDR3. V was cut by 2 bases and J by 5 bases, with 22 bases left in between. Germline V gene data show CDR1 as GTSNPN and CDR2 as SVGIG (reference sequence). CDR3 sequence: CAWSPGSGGSMNNEQFF. CDR3 DNA sequence: TGTGCCTGGAGTCCTGGATCGGGTGGGAGTATGAACAATGAGCAGTTCTTC. Full variable domain (outside the CDR3, taken from reference TRBV30 and TRBJ2-1): SQTIHQWPATLVQPVGSPLSLECTVEGTSNPNLYWYRQAAGRGLQLLFYSVGIGQISSEVPQNLSASRPQDRQFILSSKKLLLSDSGFYLCAWSPGSGGSMNNEQFFGPGTRLTVL.

The rearrangement links TRBV19 to TRBJ2-1, with D possibly being TRBD1 (6 bases). Germline V gene sequence: CDR1 LNHDA, CDR2 SQIVND (reference sequence). There are 13 residues in the CDR3. The V end was cut by 4 bases, the J end by 7 bases, with 11 bases between. DNA for the CDR3: TGTGCCAGTAGTACGCGGACAGTAAATGAGCAGTTCTTC. Amino acid sequence: CASSTRTVNEQFF.

This clonotype was seen at least ten times. The V call is TRBV3-1, the J call TRBJ1-6; the D is unclear. V lost 3 bases, J lost 8 bases, and 8 bases lay in between. Per germline, CDR1 LGHDT and CDR2 YNNKEL (reference sequence). The CDR3 totals 13 residues. CDR3 sequence: CASSQTTDSPLHF. The DNA for the CDR3 is TGTGCCAGCAGCCAGACAACGGATTCACCCCTCCACTTT.

The chain employs TRBV20-1 and TRBJ2-3; D is unresolved. V lost 0 bases to trimming and J lost 4 bases, with 14 bases between them. Germline-derived CDR1 and CDR2 are DFQATT and SNEGSKA (reference sequence). The CDR3 is 15 residues long. The CDR3 DNA reads TGCAGTGCTAGAGATAGTTACGTGAGCTCAGATACGCAGTATTTT. This codes for CSARDSYVSSDTQYF.

This clonotype was seen ten or more times. The gene calls are TRBV3-1 and TRBJ2-2; D not certain. The ends were cut back, 0 bases at V and 4 bases at J, with 12 bases in the middle. Germline V lookup: CDR1 LGHDT, CDR2 YNNKEL (reference sequence). This CDR3 region has 16 residues. The CDR3 region is CASSQDPLVSTGELFF. In DNA form, the CDR3 reads TGTGCCAGCAGCCAAGATCCCCTAGTTTCCACCGGGGAGCTGTTTTTT.